This T cell receptor beta chain originates from a study of CD8 T cells in ankylosing spondylitis. Overall study findings and caveats: A motif of eight highly homologous TCR beta variants was seen as apparently characteristic of ankylosing spondylitis blood. The authors reported significant enrichment of disease-linked clones in matched ankylosing spondylitis synovial fluid.

As concerns this clonotype: The antigen is not known.

With 5 bases removed from V and 4 bases from J, the gap between germline ends came to 11 bases. The CDR3 contains 13 residues. The germline CDR1 and CDR2 sequences are MDHEN and SYDVKM. TCRdb re-called the 5' RACE reads through MiXCR, storing one row per CDR3 protein. The sample consists of 150,000 or so distinct CDR3 sequences, around 18% of them appearing once. This receptor was identified in a male donor with ankylosing spondylitis or in good health (not recorded which). This sequence joins TRBV28 and TRBJ1-1; TRBD1 is a possible D gene (5 bases). Input material: blood, either unsorted or a sorted T cell fraction (not recorded which). The CDR3 region is CASSLPGGTEAFF. For the CDR3, the DNA is TGTGCCAGCAGTCTCCCCGGGGGCACTGAAGCTTTCTTT.